These 24 T cell receptor beta chains originate from one sample sequenced in a study of OX40 agonist ivuxolimab in advanced cancers. TCRdb keeps only in-frame clones here, not all; method: immunoSEQ multiplex PCR. The repertoire has some 79,000 clones, roughly nine tenths of them found once; the top ten carry roughly 0.45%. Here the sequenced sample was CD4+ or CD8+ T cells sorted from blood, taken in a trial of the OX40 agonist ivuxolimab. The receptor source for this set is an adult with an advanced solid tumor such as melanoma, head and neck, liver or kidney cancer.

This clone was observed a handful of times. The V call is TRBV5-4, the J call TRBJ1-2; perhaps TRBD1 as D (6 bases). Germline V gene lookup returns CDR1 SGHNT and CDR2 YYREEE (reference sequence). Trimming stripped 0 bases from V and 4 bases from J, with 13 bases between. The CDR3 spans 15 residues. CDR3 loop: CASSLALGGPYGYTF. The CDR3 DNA is TGTGCCAGCAGCTTGGCCTTGGGGGGCCCCTATGGCTACACCTTC. The whole variable domain, remainder taken from reference TRBV5-4 and TRBJ1-2, is ETGVTQSPTHLIKTRGQQVTLRCSSQSGHNTVSWYQQALGQGPQFIFQYYREEENGRGNFPPRFSGLQFPNYSSELNVNALELDDSALYLCASSLALGGPYGYTFGSGTRLTVV.

The rearrangement links TRBV15 to TRBJ2-5; D is ambiguous. The CDR3 extends over 15 amino acids. Trimming took 1 base from V and 5 from J, leaving 14 bases between them. Germline V gene data show CDR1 as LNHNV and CDR2 as YYDKDF (reference sequence). The CDR3 DNA is TGTGCCACCAGCAGAGGAGACGGAGATCCGGAGACCCAGTACTTC. Translating it yields CATSRGDGDPETQYF.

The V gene is TRBV11-2, the J gene TRBJ2-1, with D perhaps TRBD1 (6 bases). V dropped 1 base and J dropped 12 bases, with 13 bases sitting between them. The CDR3 consists of 13 residues. Germline CDR1 is SGHAT and CDR2 is FQNNGV. DNA for the CDR3: TGTGCCAGCAGCTTAGGACAGGCCGCTCGGCAGTTCTTC. Translating it yields CASSLGQAARQFF.

This chain joins TRBV11-2 and TRBJ1-1; 8 nucleotides agree with TRBD1. Germline CDR1 and CDR2: SGHAT and FQNNGV. The CDR3 runs 14 residues. V was clipped by 6 bases and J by 5 bases; unmatched bases: 8. CDR3 bases: TGTGCCAGCAGGCCACAGGGGGTCGGAACTGAAGCTTTCTTT. It is translated as CASRPQGVGTEAFF.

This clone was seen once. The chain has TRBV7-2 and TRBJ2-1, with 12 bases identical to TRBD2. Losses at the gene ends were 5 bases for V and 8 bases for J; bases not matched to a gene: 7. The CDR3 has 15 residues. CDR1 is SGHTA, CDR2 FQGNSA, per germline. CDR3: CASSPRLAGADEQFF. The CDR3 coding sequence is TGTGCCAGCAGCCCACGACTAGCGGGAGCGGATGAGCAGTTCTTC.

The chain is built from TRBV10-3 and TRBJ1-2, with TRBD1 matching 11 bases. V shed 2 bases, J shed 6 bases, and the junction held 2 bases outside the gene matches. The CDR3 consists of 14 residues. Germline V gives CDR1 ENHRY, CDR2 SYGVKD. The CDR3 spells CAISERGQGDGYTF. The DNA of the CDR3 is TGTGCCATCAGTGAGAGGGGACAGGGGGATGGCTACACCTTC.

This chain uses TRBV10-2 with TRBJ2-7; 7 positions match TRBD1. This CDR3 has 14 amino acids. Germline values: CDR1 WSHSY, CDR2 SAAADI. Trimming cost V 8 bases and J 2 bases; bases outside gene matches: 9. CDR3 sequence (DNA): TGCGCCAGCGCACAGGGGAAGGGTACCTACGAGCAGTACTTC. Amino acid sequence: CASAQGKGTYEQYF.

The gene calls are TRBV6-1 and TRBJ2-7; 9 nucleotides line up with TRBD1. CDR1 MNHNS and CDR2 SASEGT come from the germline V gene. V trimming: 4 bases; J trimming: 4 bases; junction bases outside the gene matches: 8. The CDR3 runs 15 residues. CDR3 coding DNA: TGTGCCAGCAGTGTAACCGGGACAGGGTCGTACGAGCAGTACTTC. Its protein product is CASSVTGTGSYEQYF.

The chain has TRBV5-5 and TRBJ1-3; D perhaps matches TRBD1 (6 bases). Per the germline V gene, CDR1 is SGHKS and CDR2 is YYEKEE (reference sequence). The ends were cut back, 3 bases at V and 7 bases at J, with 14 bases in the middle. The CDR3 runs 14 residues. The CDR3 here is CASSSGGRRNTIYF. Written as DNA, the CDR3 is TGTGCCAGCAGCTCGGGGGGCAGAAGGAACACCATATATTTT. Supplemented by reference TRBV5-5 and TRBJ1-3, the full variable domain reads DAGVTQSPTHLIKTRGQQVTLRCSPISGHKSVSWYQQVLGQGPQFIFQYYEKEERGRGNFPDRFSARQFPNYSSELNVNALLLGDSALYLCASSSGGRRNTIYFGEGSWLTVV.

The CDR3 bases are TGTGCCAGCAGTGACCGGGGATTCCCAGATACGCAGTATTTT. As protein: CASSDRGFPDTQYF. The V call is TRBV25-1, the J call TRBJ2-3, with a weak D call TRBD2 (5 bases). This CDR3 has 14 residues. Trimming took 3 bases from V and 4 from J, leaving 11 bases between them. Germline CDR1 is MGHDK and CDR2 is SYGVNS.

The chain joins TRBV4-2 to TRBJ2-5, with D possibly matching TRBD2 (6 bases). CDR1 is LGHNA, CDR2 YNFKEQ, per germline. V was shortened by 0 bases and J by 5 bases, with 13 bases between the two germline ends. The CDR3 consists of 15 residues. The CDR3 loop reads CASSQDQGGTETQYF. In nucleotides, the CDR3 is TGTGCCAGCAGCCAAGATCAGGGAGGCACGGAGACCCAGTACTTC.

The V and J genes are TRBV5-1 and TRBJ2-7; TRBD2 matches 7 bases. CDR1 SGHRS and CDR2 YFSETQ come from the germline V gene. With 4 bases clipped from V and 6 bases from J, the junction kept 4 bases outside the gene matches. The CDR3 consists of 12 residues. The CDR3 spells CASSTSSGEQYF. For the CDR3, the DNA is TGCGCCAGCAGCACCTCTAGCGGCGAGCAGTACTTC.

V usage is TRBV6-1 and J usage is TRBJ2-1, with 10 positions matching TRBD2. In germline, CDR1 is MNHNS, CDR2 SASEGT. V gave up 5 bases and J gave up 8 bases; unmatched junction bases: 9. The CDR3 is made up of 15 amino acids. CDR3 sequence (DNA): TGTGCCAGCAGTAGGTCTAGCGGGAGCGTCGATGAGCAGTTCTTC. Amino acid sequence: CASSRSSGSVDEQFF.

V usage is TRBV5-1 and J usage is TRBJ2-5, with TRBD2 matching 9 bases. The J call could be wrong; TRBJ2-7 is a better fit for the DNA end. Germline assignment: CDR1 SGHRS and CDR2 YFSETQ. This CDR3 has 19 amino acids. The DNA for the CDR3 is TGCGCCAGCAGCTTGGGCCCGCCTAGCGGGAATAAGATCTCCTACGAGCAGTACTTC. Its protein product is CASSLGPPSGNKISYEQYF.

The gene calls are TRBV9 and TRBJ1-1, with TRBD1 identical over 10 bases. V shed 0 bases, J shed 4 bases, and the junction held 6 bases outside the gene matches. CDR3 size: 16 residues. Germline CDR1 SGDLS, CDR2 YYNGEE. The CDR3, as DNA: TGTGCCAGCAGCGTAGTAGGGACAGGGGTAGGCACTGAAGCTTTCTTT. Encoded protein: CASSVVGTGVGTEAFF.

The chain is built from TRBV6-6 and TRBJ2-7, with D perhaps matching TRBD1 or TRBD2 (5 bases each). CDR1 is MNHNY, CDR2 SVGAGI, per germline (reference sequence). V was pared by 8 bases and J by 2 bases, with 13 bases between. CDR3 size: 13 residues. For the CDR3, the DNA is TGTGCCAGCTGCGAGGGGTTCACCTACGAGCAGTACTTC. Its translation is CASCEGFTYEQYF.

V gene TRBV2 combines with J gene TRBJ2-5; 10 bases agree with TRBD2. The V and J ends lost 5 bases and 7 bases, in that order; junction bases with no gene match: 4. The CDR3 is made up of 13 amino acids. Per germline, CDR1 SNHLY and CDR2 FYNNEI. Here the CDR3 reads CASSLEREGTQYF. CDR3 DNA sequence: TGTGCCAGCAGTCTCGAGCGGGAGGGGACCCAGTACTTC.

This chain links TRBV10-1 with TRBJ2-2; 10 bases match TRBD2. Per the germline V gene, CDR1 is WNHNN and CDR2 is SYGVQD (reference sequence). This CDR3 spans 15 amino acids. V lost 5 bases and J lost 5; bases outside the gene matches: 5. CDR3 protein: CASSRVAGGTGELFF. The DNA for the CDR3 is TGCGCCAGCAGTCGAGTAGCGGGAGGTACCGGGGAGCTGTTTTTT.

The chain is built from TRBV19 and TRBJ2-7, with D perhaps matching TRBD1 or TRBD2 (5 bases each). The V gene's germline CDR1 is LNHDA and CDR2 SQIVND (reference sequence). The CDR3 consists of 13 residues. The germline V and J ends were trimmed by 9 bases and 2 bases, with 14 bases remaining between them. The CDR3 loop reads CASSGTAAYEQYF. CDR3 DNA: TGTGCCAGCTCCGGGACCGCGGCCTACGAGCAGTACTTC.

The genes are TRBV10-3 and TRBJ2-3; no clear D gene. Germline V CDR1 and CDR2: ENHRY, SYGVKD. The CDR3 consists of 17 residues. Trimming left V 5 bases short and J 2 bases short, with 20 bases between. CDR3 amino acids: CAISNNNRQFVTDTQYF. The DNA for the CDR3 is TGTGCCATCAGTAATAATAACCGGCAATTCGTCACAGATACGCAGTATTTT.

The chain combines TRBV19 with TRBJ1-1, with a tentative D call TRBD1 (5 bases). The CDR3 loop spans 13 amino acids. Germline V gene lookup returns CDR1 LNHDA and CDR2 SQIVND (reference sequence). Trimming removed 5 bases from V and 6 bases from J, with 13 bases in between. The DNA for the CDR3 is TGTGCCAGTAGTGCCCGGACACTCGCTGAAGCTTTCTTT. Protein: CASSARTLAEAFF.

The genes are TRBV6-6 and TRBJ2-7; D is undetermined. V dropped 4 bases and J dropped 0 bases, with 16 bases sitting between them. The CDR3 sequence is 16 residues long. Germline V CDR1 and CDR2: MNHNY, SVGAGI (reference sequence). The DNA for the CDR3 is TGTGCCAGCAGTTCCGGTCTGGCAGCTTACTCCTACGAGCAGTACTTC. It translates to CASSSGLAAYSYEQYF.

Details on this clone: The same CDR3 also results from other DNA sequences found in this sample. This chain uses TRBV4-3 with TRBJ1-1; weak D call: TRBD1 (5 bases). The V end lost 4 bases, the J end lost 6 bases, and 15 bases lay between the germline ends. Germline loops: CDR1 LGHNA, CDR2 YSLEER. The CDR3 covers 14 residues. As DNA, the CDR3 is TGCGCCAGCAGCCCGACAGTTCTCAACGCTGAAGCTTTCTTT. Its translation: CASSPTVLNAEAFF.

In DNA, the CDR3 is TGTGCCAGCAGTGCGGGACTAGCGGGAGGAGAGACCCAGTACTTC. Translating it yields CASSAGLAGGETQYF. This rearrangement joins TRBV9 to TRBJ2-5; 15 bases agree with TRBD2. The CDR3 has 15 amino acids. CDR1 is SGDLS, CDR2 YYNGEE, per germline. V trimming: 5 bases; J trimming: 4 bases; junction bases outside the gene matches: 3.